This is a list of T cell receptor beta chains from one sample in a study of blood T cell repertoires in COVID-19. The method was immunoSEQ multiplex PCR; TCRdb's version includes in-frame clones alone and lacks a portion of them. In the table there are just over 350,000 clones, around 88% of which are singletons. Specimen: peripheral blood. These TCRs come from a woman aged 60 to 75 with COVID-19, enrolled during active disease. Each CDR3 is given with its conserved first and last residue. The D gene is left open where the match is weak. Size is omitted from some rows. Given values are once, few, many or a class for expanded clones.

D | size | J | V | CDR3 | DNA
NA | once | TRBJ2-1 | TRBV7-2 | CASSLGLWGDEQFF | TGTGCCAGCAGCCTGGGCCTCTGGGGGGATGAGCAGTTCTTC
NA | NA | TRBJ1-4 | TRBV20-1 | CSAQTGKLFF | TGCAGTGCCCAGACAGGCAAACTGTTTTTT
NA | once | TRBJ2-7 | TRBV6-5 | CASRPTLGGYEQYF | TGTGCCAGCAGGCCGACCCTAGGGGGCTACGAGCAGTACTTC
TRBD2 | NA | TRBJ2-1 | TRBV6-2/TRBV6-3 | CASSNGGTSGDNEQFF | TGTGCCAGCAGTAACGGCGGGACTAGCGGGGACAATGAGCAGTTCTTC
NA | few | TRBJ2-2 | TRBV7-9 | CASSLGVGQSTGELFF | TGTGCCAGCAGCTTAGGGGTCGGACAGTCCACCGGGGAGCTGTTTTTT
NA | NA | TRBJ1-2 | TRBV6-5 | CASSYDQGMNGYTF | TGTGCCAGCAGTTACGATCAGGGGATGAATGGCTACACCTTC
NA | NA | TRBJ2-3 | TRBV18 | CASIITSTDTQYF | TGTGCCAGCATAATAACTAGCACAGATACGCAGTATTTT
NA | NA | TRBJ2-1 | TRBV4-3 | CACCQVGGAAAYNEQFF | TGCGCCTGCTGCCAAGTGGGGGGGGCTGCAGCTTACAATGAGCAGTTCTTC
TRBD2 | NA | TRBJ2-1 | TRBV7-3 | CASSVRLAGGYNEQFF | TGTGCCAGCAGCGTAAGGCTAGCGGGGGGTTACAATGAGCAGTTCTTC
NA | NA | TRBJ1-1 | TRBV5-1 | CASSFRRGSIFITNNTEAFF | TGCGCCAGCAGCTTTAGAAGAGGGAGCATTTTTATCACCAATAACACTGAAGCTTTCTTT
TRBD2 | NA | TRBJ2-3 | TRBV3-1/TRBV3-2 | CASSQGVSAGGYTDTQYF | TGTGCCAGCAGCCAAGGGGTCTCGGCGGGGGGCTACACAGATACGCAGTATTTT
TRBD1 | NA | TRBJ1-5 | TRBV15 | CATSRGVPDRVNQPQHF | TGTGCCACCAGCAGAGGAGTTCCGGACAGGGTTAATCAGCCCCAGCATTTT
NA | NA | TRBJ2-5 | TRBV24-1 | CATSDSRETQYF | TGTGCCACCAGTGATTCCCGAGAGACCCAGTACTTC
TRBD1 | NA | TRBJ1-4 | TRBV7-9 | CASSLGQGNEKLFF | TGTGCCAGCAGCTTGGGACAGGGTAATGAAAAACTGTTTTTT
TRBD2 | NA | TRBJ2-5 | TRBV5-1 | CASSFTSGGPRETQYF | TGCGCCAGCAGCTTCACTAGCGGGGGGCCGCGGGAGACCCAGTACTTC